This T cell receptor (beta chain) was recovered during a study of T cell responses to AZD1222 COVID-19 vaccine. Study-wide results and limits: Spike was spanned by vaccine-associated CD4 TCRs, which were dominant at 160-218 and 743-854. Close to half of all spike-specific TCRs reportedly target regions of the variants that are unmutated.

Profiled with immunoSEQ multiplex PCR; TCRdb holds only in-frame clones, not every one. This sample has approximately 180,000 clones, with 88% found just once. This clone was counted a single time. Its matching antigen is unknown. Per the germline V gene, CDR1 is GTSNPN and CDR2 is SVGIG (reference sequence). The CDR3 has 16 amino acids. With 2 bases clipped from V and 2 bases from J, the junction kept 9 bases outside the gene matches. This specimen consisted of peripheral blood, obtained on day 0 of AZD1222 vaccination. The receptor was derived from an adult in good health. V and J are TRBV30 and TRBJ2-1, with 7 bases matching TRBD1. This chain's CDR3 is CAWSPPGDSPYNEQFF. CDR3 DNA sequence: TGTGCCTGGAGTCCCCCCGGGGACAGCCCCTACAATGAGCAGTTCTTC.